These T cell receptor beta chains were read from a single sample in a study of blood T cell repertoires in COVID-19. The method was immunoSEQ multiplex PCR; TCRdb's version includes in-frame clones alone and lacks a portion of them. Among around 230,000 clones listed, about 79% were seen once. The sample comprised peripheral blood. Receptor source: an elderly woman with acute or convalescent COVID-19. CDR3s include the opening cysteine and the closing phenylalanine or tryptophan. Each record gives: J gene, V gene, clone size, D gene, CDR3 protein, CDR3 DNA. The D gene is left open where the match is weak. Some rows have no size entry. The others give once, few or many, or a class for an expanded clone.

j_call: TRBJ2-2
v_call: TRBV29-1
clone_size: -
d_call: -
cdr3_aa: CSVQQEGTGELFF
cdr3_nt: TGCAGCGTCCAACAAGAGGGCACCGGGGAGCTGTTTTTT

j_call: TRBJ1-2
v_call: TRBV6-5
clone_size: -
d_call: TRBD1
cdr3_aa: CASSPMGDRYYGYTF
cdr3_nt: TGTGCCAGCAGTCCAATGGGGGACAGGTACTATGGCTACACCTTC

j_call: TRBJ2-7
v_call: TRBV7-9
clone_size: -
d_call: -
cdr3_aa: CASSSGWAGDYEQYF
cdr3_nt: TGTGCCAGCAGCTCAGGGTGGGCAGGGGACTACGAGCAGTACTTC

j_call: TRBJ1-5
v_call: TRBV24-1
clone_size: -
d_call: -
cdr3_aa: CATSAETGDQPQHF
cdr3_nt: TGTGCCACCAGTGCCGAAACAGGAGATCAGCCCCAGCATTTT

j_call: TRBJ2-3
v_call: TRBV9
clone_size: -
d_call: TRBD2
cdr3_aa: CASSVGRDRGEGTQYF
cdr3_nt: TGTGCCAGCAGCGTAGGGAGGGACCGGGGGGAGGGTACGCAGTATTTT

j_call: TRBJ2-6
v_call: TRBV7-9
clone_size: -
d_call: -
cdr3_aa: CASSLDMGANVLTF
cdr3_nt: TGTGCCAGCAGCTTAGATATGGGGGCCAACGTCCTGACTTTC

j_call: TRBJ2-2
v_call: TRBV2
clone_size: once
d_call: -
cdr3_aa: CASSLSGLYTGELFF
cdr3_nt: TGTGCCAGCAGTTTATCGGGACTGTACACCGGGGAGCTGTTTTTT

j_call: TRBJ1-1
v_call: TRBV2
clone_size: -
d_call: -
cdr3_aa: CASSPRGHFNTEAFF
cdr3_nt: TGTGCCAGCAGCCCCCGAGGACACTTCAACACTGAAGCTTTCTTT

j_call: TRBJ1-5
v_call: TRBV6-2/TRBV6-3
clone_size: -
d_call: -
cdr3_aa: CASSYLKGGTRNQPQHF
cdr3_nt: TGTGCCAGCAGTTACCTTAAGGGAGGGACACGCAATCAGCCCCAGCATTTT

j_call: TRBJ2-1
v_call: TRBV18
clone_size: -
d_call: -
cdr3_aa: CASSRLSPSAYNEQFF
cdr3_nt: TGTGCCAGCTCACGACTATCGCCGTCCGCCTACAATGAGCAGTTCTTC

j_call: TRBJ2-3
v_call: TRBV12-5
clone_size: many
d_call: -
cdr3_aa: CASGLGHHTDTQYF
cdr3_nt: TGTGCTAGTGGTTTGGGACATCATACAGATACGCAGTATTTT

j_call: TRBJ1-1
v_call: TRBV3-1/TRBV3-2
clone_size: -
d_call: -
cdr3_aa: CASSARGGNTEAFF
cdr3_nt: TGTGCCAGCAGCGCCCGAGGGGGGAACACTGAAGCTTTCTTT

j_call: TRBJ1-6
v_call: TRBV2
clone_size: few
d_call: -
cdr3_aa: CASSEKGGSPLHF
cdr3_nt: TGTGCCAGCAGTGAGAAAGGAGGTTCACCCCTCCACTTT

j_call: TRBJ1-5
v_call: TRBV19
clone_size: -
d_call: -
cdr3_aa: CASSIRDIGNQPQHF
cdr3_nt: TGTGCCAGTAGTATAAGGGACATCGGCAATCAGCCCCAGCATTTT

j_call: TRBJ2-5
v_call: TRBV9
clone_size: -
d_call: -
cdr3_aa: CASSPRGAIQETQYF
cdr3_nt: TGTGCCAGCAGCCCCCGGGGGGCAATACAAGAGACCCAGTACTTC

j_call: TRBJ1-1
v_call: TRBV18
clone_size: -
d_call: -
cdr3_aa: CASSPAGLNTEAFF
cdr3_nt: TGTGCCAGCTCACCAGCAGGGCTGAACACTGAAGCTTTCTTT

j_call: TRBJ1-6
v_call: TRBV13
clone_size: -
d_call: -
cdr3_aa: CASSLRQVTYNSPLHF
cdr3_nt: TGTGCCAGCAGTCTCCGACAGGTTACCTATAATTCACCCCTCCACTTT

j_call: TRBJ2-1
v_call: TRBV15
clone_size: -
d_call: TRBD1
cdr3_aa: CATSTGDRAYNEQFF
cdr3_nt: TGTGCCACCTCGACAGGGGATCGGGCCTACAATGAGCAGTTCTTC

j_call: TRBJ1-4
v_call: TRBV12-3/TRBV12-4
clone_size: few
d_call: -
cdr3_aa: CASTLRVDEKLFF
cdr3_nt: TGTGCCAGCACCCTCAGGGTGGATGAAAAACTGTTTTTT

j_call: TRBJ1-1
v_call: TRBV5-8
clone_size: -
d_call: TRBD1
cdr3_aa: CASSPRTGVNTEAFF
cdr3_nt: TGTGCCAGCAGCCCTAGGACAGGGGTTAACACTGAAGCTTTCTTT

j_call: TRBJ1-1
v_call: TRBV21-1
clone_size: -
d_call: -
cdr3_aa: CASSRATGVNTEAFF
cdr3_nt: TGTGCCAGCAGCAGGGCGACAGGGGTGAACACTGAAGCTTTCTTT

j_call: TRBJ2-3
v_call: TRBV19
clone_size: -
d_call: TRBD2
cdr3_aa: CASSTERGTQYF
cdr3_nt: TGTGCCAGTAGTACCGAGCGGGGCACGCAGTATTTT

j_call: TRBJ2-7
v_call: TRBV6-5
clone_size: -
d_call: TRBD1
cdr3_aa: CASSYSGQGVYEQYF
cdr3_nt: TGTGCCAGCAGTTACTCTGGGCAGGGGGTCTACGAGCAGTACTTC

j_call: TRBJ1-1
v_call: TRBV3-1/TRBV3-2
clone_size: -
d_call: -
cdr3_aa: CASSQAPLTNTEAFF
cdr3_nt: TGTGCCAGCAGCCAAGCTCCACTTACTAACACTGAAGCTTTCTTT

j_call: TRBJ1-4
v_call: TRBV18
clone_size: -
d_call: TRBD1
cdr3_aa: CASSPLEGANEKLFF
cdr3_nt: TGTGCCAGCTCACCACTGGAGGGGGCGAATGAAAAACTGTTTTTT

j_call: TRBJ1-1
v_call: TRBV10-3
clone_size: -
d_call: TRBD1
cdr3_aa: CAISEGPNRGPTEAFF
cdr3_nt: TGTGCCATCAGTGAGGGGCCGAACAGGGGGCCCACTGAAGCTTTCTTT

j_call: TRBJ2-5
v_call: TRBV4-1
clone_size: -
d_call: -
cdr3_aa: CASSRGGTLQETQYF
cdr3_nt: TGCGCCAGCAGCCGAGGAGGCACCCTCCAAGAGACCCAGTACTTC

j_call: TRBJ1-2
v_call: TRBV2
clone_size: once
d_call: -
cdr3_aa: CASSLSYGYTF
cdr3_nt: TGTGCCAGCAGTCTGAGCTATGGCTACACCTTC

j_call: TRBJ2-2
v_call: TRBV19
clone_size: -
d_call: TRBD1
cdr3_aa: CASSRGGQGTGELFF
cdr3_nt: TGTGCCAGTAGTAGAGGGGGCCAAGGCACCGGGGAGCTGTTTTTT

j_call: TRBJ2-2
v_call: TRBV7-3
clone_size: -
d_call: TRBD1
cdr3_aa: CASRGQGRNTGELFF
cdr3_nt: TGTGCCAGCAGGGGACAGGGGAGGAACACCGGGGAGCTGTTTTTT

j_call: TRBJ1-2
v_call: TRBV12-3/TRBV12-4
clone_size: once
d_call: -
cdr3_aa: CASSFGRGGYTF
cdr3_nt: TGTGCCAGCAGTTTTGGCCGGGGAGGCTACACCTTC

j_call: TRBJ1-1
v_call: TRBV7-3
clone_size: once
d_call: TRBD1
cdr3_aa: CASSFTGTGVAEAFF
cdr3_nt: TGTGCCAGCAGCTTTACCGGGACAGGGGTGGCTGAAGCTTTCTTT

j_call: TRBJ2-2
v_call: TRBV19
clone_size: few
d_call: -
cdr3_aa: CASTPETGPTGELFF
cdr3_nt: TGTGCCAGTACCCCAGAGACAGGACCCACCGGGGAGCTGTTTTTT

j_call: TRBJ1-5
v_call: TRBV5-5
clone_size: -
d_call: -
cdr3_aa: CASSLGAGNQPQHF
cdr3_nt: TGTGCCAGCAGCTTGGGAGCGGGCAATCAGCCCCAGCATTTT

j_call: TRBJ1-2
v_call: TRBV2
clone_size: -
d_call: TRBD1
cdr3_aa: CASSESGQGAVYGYTF
cdr3_nt: TGTGCCAGCAGTGAATCTGGACAGGGGGCAGTCTATGGCTACACCTTC

j_call: TRBJ2-7
v_call: TRBV5-1
clone_size: -
d_call: TRBD2
cdr3_aa: CASSLAGLAGTSSYEQYF
cdr3_nt: TGCGCCAGCAGCTTGGCCGGGCTAGCGGGGACGAGCTCCTACGAGCAGTACTTC